The T cell receptor (beta chain) described here comes from a study of cytotoxic CD8 clonotypes in ibrutinib-treated CLL. Findings of the study overall: Upon ibrutinib response clonality rose, and upon progression it fell back toward baseline. The clonality rise at ibrutinib response reflected private clonotype expansion.

The assay was immunoSEQ multiplex PCR, and TCRdb's table has in-frame clones only and misses some. The table has some 150,000 clones, approximately 75% seen once. This clone has just a few counts. Its antigen is not known. The germline V and J ends were trimmed by 0 bases and 6 bases, with 10 bases remaining between them. This CDR3 has 14 residues. Germline CDR1 reads MRHNA; CDR2 reads SNTAGT. The gene calls are TRBV6-4 and TRBJ2-3; D not resolved. Sample: PBMCs, taken after 12 months of ibrutinib treatment. The clonotype was recovered from a human donor with chronic lymphocytic leukemia. The CDR3 DNA follows: TGTGCCAGCAGTGACTCGTGGATAGGGGATACGCAGTATTTT. Translation gives CASSDSWIGDTQYF.